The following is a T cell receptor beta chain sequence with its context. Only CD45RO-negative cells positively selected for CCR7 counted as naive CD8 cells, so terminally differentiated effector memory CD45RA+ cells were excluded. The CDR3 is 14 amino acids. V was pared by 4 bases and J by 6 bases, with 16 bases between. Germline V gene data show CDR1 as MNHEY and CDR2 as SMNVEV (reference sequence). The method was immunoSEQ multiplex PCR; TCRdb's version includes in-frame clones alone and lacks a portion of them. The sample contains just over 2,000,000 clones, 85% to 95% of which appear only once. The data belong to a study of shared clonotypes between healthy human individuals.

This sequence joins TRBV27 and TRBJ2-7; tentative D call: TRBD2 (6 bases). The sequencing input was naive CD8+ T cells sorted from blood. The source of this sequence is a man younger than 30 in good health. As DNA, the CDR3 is TGTGCCAGCAGTTCGGAGGTCGGGGGAGGCGAGCAGTACTTC. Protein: CASSSEVGGGEQYF.